The 17 T cell receptor beta chains below were found in one sample sequenced in a study of Ad26.COV2.S vaccination and SARS-CoV-2 variants. Treatment meaning: roughly 18 received Ad26.COV2.S at low or high dose, single or two shots; about 5 received placebo; per-sample allocation not given. Collection of the samples took place on day 63 after the first injection of vaccine or placebo. Only in-frame clones appear in the TCRdb table, and some are missing; sequencing was by immunoSEQ multiplex PCR. The sample shows about 460,000 clones, 70% to 90% of them seen only once. The sequences come from peripheral blood, collected in a trial of Ad26.COV2.S vaccine versus placebo. Receptors were obtained from a person between 18 and 65 years old who received the Ad26.COV2.S COVID-19 vaccine or a placebo.

The V gene is TRBV29-1, the J gene TRBJ2-1, with 12 bases aligning to TRBD1. The CDR3 covers 15 residues. Germline V lookup: CDR1 SQVTM, CDR2 ANQGSEA. V lost 1 base, J lost 6 bases, and 4 bases stayed unmatched. DNA of the CDR3: TGCAGCGTTGAAGGGGACAGGGGGCACCCCAATGAGCAGTTCTTC. Encoded protein: CSVEGDRGHPNEQFF.

In its sample, this clone was seen a few times. The chain is built from TRBV6-6 and TRBJ1-5; unclear D gene. This CDR3 has 15 residues. Trimming shortened V by 4 bases and J by 6 bases, and 16 bases separated the two germline ends. Germline CDR1 MNHNY, CDR2 SVGAGI (reference sequence). In DNA form, the CDR3 reads TGTGCCAGCAGTTCGTCTCTGAGTAACCGTCAGCCCCAGCATTTT. This translates into CASSSSLSNRQPQHF.

The V and J genes are TRBV4-1 and TRBJ2-7; D is ambiguous. Germline loops: CDR1 MGHRA, CDR2 YSYEKL. The CDR3 consists of 14 residues. Between the trimmed V and J ends, which lost 1 base and 6 bases, there was a span of 13 bases. CDR3 nucleotide sequence: TGCGCCAGCAGCCAAGTGTTACGTCTGGGCGAGCAGTACTTC. Its protein product is CASSQVLRLGEQYF.

The chain joins TRBV19 to TRBJ2-5; maybe TRBD2 (6 bases). Germline CDR1 reads LNHDA; CDR2 reads SQIVND (reference sequence). The CDR3 sequence is 14 residues long. Trimming shortened V by 7 bases and J by 5 bases, and 17 bases separated the two germline ends. The CDR3 bases are TGTGCCAGTAACCCGCGAGGAGGGCGGGAGACCCAGTACTTC. It yields the protein CASNPRGGRETQYF.

The chain couples TRBV5-1 to TRBJ2-1; D ambiguous. CDR1 is SGHRS, CDR2 YFSETQ, per germline. The V end lost 0 bases, the J end lost 0 bases, and 7 bases lay between the germline ends. The CDR3 contains 15 residues. The CDR3 protein is CASSLDGISYNEQFF. The CDR3 nucleotides read TGCGCCAGCAGCTTGGACGGAATCTCCTACAATGAGCAGTTCTTC.

The table lists this clone with a few counts. V gene TRBV5-5 combines with J gene TRBJ2-7, with D possibly matching TRBD2 (5 bases). V gave up 4 bases and J gave up 5 bases, with 22 bases separating them. Germline CDR1 and CDR2: SGHKS and YYEKEE (reference sequence). The CDR3 is 16 amino acids. The DNA for the CDR3 is TGTGCCAGCAGCCCCCAGGCCGGGAATCTCCCCCACGAGCAGTACTTC. This translates into CASSPQAGNLPHEQYF. Based on the CDR3 plus reference TRBV5-5 and TRBJ2-7, the full variable domain is DAGVTQSPTHLIKTRGQQVTLRCSPISGHKSVSWYQQVLGQGPQFIFQYYEKEERGRGNFPDRFSARQFPNYSSELNVNALLLGDSALYLCASSPQAGNLPHEQYFGPGTRLTVT.

Regarding this clone: Different DNA sequences within this sample yield the same CDR3. The genes are TRBV7-9 and TRBJ1-4; TRBD1 aligns across 7 bases. V shed 1 base and J 4 bases; nucleotides not matched to a gene: 0. The CDR3 has 14 residues. Per the germline V gene, CDR1 is SEHNR and CDR2 is FQNEAQ (reference sequence). The CDR3 DNA reads as TGTGCCAGCAGCTTAGGACAGGGTAATGAAAAACTGTTTTTT. This codes for CASSLGQGNEKLFF.

The genes are TRBV5-5 and TRBJ2-7; D is ambiguous. The CDR3 runs to 17 residues. With 0 bases removed from V and 2 bases from J, the gap between germline ends came to 18 bases. The germline gives CDR1 SGHKS, CDR2 YYEKEE (reference sequence). The CDR3 loop is CASSLGSPAIPTYEQYF. The CDR3 nucleotides are TGTGCCAGCAGCTTGGGGTCACCAGCGATCCCCACCTACGAGCAGTACTTC.

This chain links TRBV7-2 with TRBJ2-3, with 8 bases that match TRBD2. This CDR3 has 16 residues. The J segment lost 2 bases and the V segment lost 6 bases, leaving 10 bases of the junction unmatched. Germline V gene sequence: CDR1 SGHTA, CDR2 FQGNSA. CDR3 sequence (DNA): TGTGCCAGCAGTCCCCTGCGGGGGGCCGCCACAGATACGCAGTATTTT. It is translated as CASSPLRGAATDTQYF.

The chain joins TRBV7-3 to TRBJ2-5; 9 bases line up with TRBD2. CDR1 SGHTA and CDR2 FQGTGA come from the germline V gene. This CDR3 contains 14 residues. The J segment lost 5 bases and the V segment lost 2 bases, leaving 3 bases of the junction unmatched. The CDR3, as DNA: TGTGCCAGCAGCTTAGCGGGGGGGCCCGAGACCCAGTACTTC. Translated: CASSLAGGPETQYF.

The J gene is TRBJ2-1, the V gene TRBV11-2; no clear D. This CDR3 has 11 amino acids. The V end lost 3 bases, the J end lost 10 bases, and 7 bases lay between the germline ends. Per germline, CDR1 SGHAT and CDR2 FQNNGV. In DNA, the CDR3 is TGTGCCAGCAGCTTCTACACAGAGCAGTTCTTC. As protein: CASSFYTEQFF.

This clone was found once. J is TRBJ1-1 and V is TRBV5-4; 7 nucleotides match TRBD1. V shed 1 base and J 11 bases; nucleotides not matched to a gene: 14. This CDR3 region has 15 residues. CDR1 is SGHNT, CDR2 YYREEE, per germline (reference sequence). The DNA for the CDR3 is TGTGCCAGCAGCTTGCGGGCCACAGAGGGGGCGAGGGCTTTCTTT. It translates to CASSLRATEGARAFF.

V gene TRBV27 combines with J gene TRBJ2-1; 10 nucleotides agree with TRBD2. This CDR3 contains 15 residues. CDR1 is MNHEY, CDR2 SMNVEV, per germline (reference sequence). Unmatched junction bases numbered 8, after V lost 3 bases and J lost 9 bases. CDR3 sequence (DNA): TGTGCCAGCAGTTTTAAGCGGGAGGGCCCGAGTGAGCAGTTCTTC. Translating gives CASSFKREGPSEQFF.

The gene calls are TRBV28 and TRBJ1-5; possibly TRBD1 for D (5 bases). Per germline, CDR1 MDHEN and CDR2 SYDVKM. The CDR3 length is 15 residues. Trimming removed 4 bases from V and 0 bases from J, with 10 bases in between. The CDR3 protein is CASSSEGISNQPQHF. In nucleotides, the CDR3 is TGTGCCAGCAGTTCAGAGGGGATTAGCAATCAGCCCCAGCATTTT.

The genes are TRBV15 and TRBJ1-5; D is ambiguous. The V and J ends lost 5 bases and 1 base respectively, with 12 bases between them. The CDR3 length is 15 residues. Germline CDR1 is LNHNV and CDR2 is YYDKDF (reference sequence). The CDR3 loop reads CATSGGLGSNQPQHF. In DNA form, the CDR3 reads TGTGCCACCAGCGGTGGACTGGGGAGCAATCAGCCCCAGCATTTT. The variable domain in full, with the rest retrieved from reference TRBV15 and TRBJ1-5, is DAMVIQNPRYQVTQFGKPVTLSCSQTLNHNVMYWYQQKSSQAPKLLFHYYDKDFNNEADTPDNFQSRRPNTSFCFLDIRSPGLGDTAMYLCATSGGLGSNQPQHFGDGTRLSIL.

V usage is TRBV25-1 and J usage is TRBJ2-2; tentatively, D is TRBD1 (6 bases). This CDR3 is 15 amino acids long. V lost 3 bases and J 5 bases, leaving 13 bases between the germline ends. The germline V gene encodes CDR1 MGHDK and CDR2 SYGVNS. The CDR3 region has the DNA TGTGCCAGCAGTGATCCCAGGGGCGGTACCGGGGAGCTGTTTTTT. This translates into CASSDPRGGTGELFF.

The chain links TRBV10-3 to TRBJ1-5; D remains ambiguous. The CDR3 consists of 14 residues. The V and J ends lost 5 bases and 4 bases respectively, with 12 bases between them. Germline CDR1 is ENHRY and CDR2 is SYGVKD. CDR3 DNA sequence: TGTGCCATCAGTCCGGGCATCCGGAATCAGCCCCAGCATTTT. Translated: CAISPGIRNQPQHF.